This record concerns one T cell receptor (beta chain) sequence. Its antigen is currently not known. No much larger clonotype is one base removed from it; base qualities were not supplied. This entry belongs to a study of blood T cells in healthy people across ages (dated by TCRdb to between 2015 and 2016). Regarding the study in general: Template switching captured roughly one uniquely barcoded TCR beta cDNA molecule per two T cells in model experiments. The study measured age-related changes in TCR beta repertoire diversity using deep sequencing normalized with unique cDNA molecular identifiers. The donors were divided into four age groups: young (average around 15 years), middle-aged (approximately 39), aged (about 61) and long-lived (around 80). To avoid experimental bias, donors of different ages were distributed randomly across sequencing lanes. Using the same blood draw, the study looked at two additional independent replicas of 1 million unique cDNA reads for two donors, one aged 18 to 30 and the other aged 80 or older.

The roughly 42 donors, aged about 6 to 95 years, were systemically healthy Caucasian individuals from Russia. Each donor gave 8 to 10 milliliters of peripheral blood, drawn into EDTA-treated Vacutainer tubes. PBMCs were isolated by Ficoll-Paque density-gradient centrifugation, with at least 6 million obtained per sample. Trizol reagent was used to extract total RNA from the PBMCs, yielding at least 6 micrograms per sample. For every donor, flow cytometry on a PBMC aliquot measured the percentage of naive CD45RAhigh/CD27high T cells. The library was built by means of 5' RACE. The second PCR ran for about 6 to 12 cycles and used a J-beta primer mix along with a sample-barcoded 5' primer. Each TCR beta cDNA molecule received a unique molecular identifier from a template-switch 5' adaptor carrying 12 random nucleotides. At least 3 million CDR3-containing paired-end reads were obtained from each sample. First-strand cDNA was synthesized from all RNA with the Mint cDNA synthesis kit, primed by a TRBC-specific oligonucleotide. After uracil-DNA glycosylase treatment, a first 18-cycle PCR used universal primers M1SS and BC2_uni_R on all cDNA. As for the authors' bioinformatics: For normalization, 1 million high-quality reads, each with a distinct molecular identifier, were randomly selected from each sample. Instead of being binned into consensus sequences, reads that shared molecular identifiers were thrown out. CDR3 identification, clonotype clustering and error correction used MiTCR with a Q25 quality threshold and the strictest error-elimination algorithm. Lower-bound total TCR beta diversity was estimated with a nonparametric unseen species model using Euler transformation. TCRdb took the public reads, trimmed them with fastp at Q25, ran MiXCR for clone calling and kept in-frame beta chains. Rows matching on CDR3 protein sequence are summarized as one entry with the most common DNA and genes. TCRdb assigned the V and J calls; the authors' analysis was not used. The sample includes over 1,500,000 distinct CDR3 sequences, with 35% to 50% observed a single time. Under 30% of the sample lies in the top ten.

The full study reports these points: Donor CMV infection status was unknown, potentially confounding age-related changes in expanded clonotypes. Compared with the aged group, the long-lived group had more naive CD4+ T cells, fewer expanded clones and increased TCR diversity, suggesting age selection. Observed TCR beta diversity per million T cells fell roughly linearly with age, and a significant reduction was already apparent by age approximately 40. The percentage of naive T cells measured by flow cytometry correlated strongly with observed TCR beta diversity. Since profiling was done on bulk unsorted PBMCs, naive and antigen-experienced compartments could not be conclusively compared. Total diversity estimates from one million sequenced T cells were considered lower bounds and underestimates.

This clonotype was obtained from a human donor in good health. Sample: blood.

DNA sequence: TGTGCCAGCAGTGAAACGGGTCCGACAGCTGGTTTCTTT. Its translation reads: CASSETGPTAGFF. The chain uses TRBV2 and TRBJ1-1, with a tentative D gene TRBD1 over 5 matching bases. In the germline V gene, CDR1 corresponds to SNHLY and CDR2 to FYNNEI. The junction carries 17 bases between V and J, which are trimmed by 2 bases and 13 bases respectively. Reading from cysteine to phenylalanine, the CDR3 counts 13 amino acids. The kept DNA is CDR3 alone, 39 bases in frame from the first base.